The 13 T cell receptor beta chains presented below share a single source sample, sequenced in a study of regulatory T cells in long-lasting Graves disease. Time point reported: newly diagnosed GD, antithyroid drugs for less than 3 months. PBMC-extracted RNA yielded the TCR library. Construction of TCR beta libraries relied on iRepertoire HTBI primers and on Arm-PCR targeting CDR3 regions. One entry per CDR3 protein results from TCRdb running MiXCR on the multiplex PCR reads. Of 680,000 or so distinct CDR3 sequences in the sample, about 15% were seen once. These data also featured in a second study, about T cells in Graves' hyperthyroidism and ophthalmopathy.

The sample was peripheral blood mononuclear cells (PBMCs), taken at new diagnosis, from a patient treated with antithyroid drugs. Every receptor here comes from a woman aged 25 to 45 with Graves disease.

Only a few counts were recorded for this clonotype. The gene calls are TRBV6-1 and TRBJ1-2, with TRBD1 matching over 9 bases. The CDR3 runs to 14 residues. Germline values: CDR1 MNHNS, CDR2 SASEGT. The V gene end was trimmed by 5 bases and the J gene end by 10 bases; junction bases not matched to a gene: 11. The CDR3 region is CASSRYGTGFDYTF. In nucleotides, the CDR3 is TGTGCCAGCAGTCGATACGGGACAGGGTTTGACTACACCTTC.

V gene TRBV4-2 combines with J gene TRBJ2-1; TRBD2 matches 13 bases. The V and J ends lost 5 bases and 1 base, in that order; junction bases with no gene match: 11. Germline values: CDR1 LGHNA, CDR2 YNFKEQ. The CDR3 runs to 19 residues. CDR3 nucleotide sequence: TGTGCCAGCAGCTCGAGGACTAGCGGGAGTATGGGGTCCTACAATGAGCAGTTCTTC. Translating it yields CASSSRTSGSMGSYNEQFF.

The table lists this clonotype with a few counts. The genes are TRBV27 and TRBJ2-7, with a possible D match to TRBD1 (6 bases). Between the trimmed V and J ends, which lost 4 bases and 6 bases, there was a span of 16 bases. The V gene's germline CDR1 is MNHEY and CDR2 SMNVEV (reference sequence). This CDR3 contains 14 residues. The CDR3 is CASSWGQGNAEQYF. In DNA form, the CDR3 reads TGTGCCAGCAGTTGGGGGCAGGGCAACGCCGAGCAGTACTTC.

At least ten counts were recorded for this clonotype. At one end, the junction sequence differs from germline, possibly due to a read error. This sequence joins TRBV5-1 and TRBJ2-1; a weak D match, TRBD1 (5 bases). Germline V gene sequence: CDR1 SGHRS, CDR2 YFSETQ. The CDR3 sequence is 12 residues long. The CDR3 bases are TGTGCCAGCAGCTTTCAGGGTAATGAGCAGTTCTTC. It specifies CASSFQGNEQFF.

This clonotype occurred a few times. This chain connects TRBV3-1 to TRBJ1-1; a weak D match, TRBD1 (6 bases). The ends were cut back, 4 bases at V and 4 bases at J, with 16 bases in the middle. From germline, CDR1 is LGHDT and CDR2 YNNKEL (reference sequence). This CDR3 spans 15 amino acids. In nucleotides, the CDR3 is TGTGCCAGCAGCCTCAAGGGGGGCGGACTCACTGAAGCTTTCTTT. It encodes CASSLKGGGLTEAFF.

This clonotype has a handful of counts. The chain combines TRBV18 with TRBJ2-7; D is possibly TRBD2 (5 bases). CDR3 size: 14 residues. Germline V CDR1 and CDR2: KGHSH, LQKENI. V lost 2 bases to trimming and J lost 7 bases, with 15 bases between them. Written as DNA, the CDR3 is TGTGCCAGCTCACCATCAACCACGGGGATTGAGCAGTACTTC. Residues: CASSPSTTGIEQYF.

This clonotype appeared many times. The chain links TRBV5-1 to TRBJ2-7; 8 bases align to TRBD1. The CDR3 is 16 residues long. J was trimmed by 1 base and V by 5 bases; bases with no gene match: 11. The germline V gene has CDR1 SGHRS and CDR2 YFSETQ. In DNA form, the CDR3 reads TGCGCCAGCAGAGCATCCGGGACAGGAGTTTCCTACGAGCAGTACTTC. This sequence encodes CASRASGTGVSYEQYF.

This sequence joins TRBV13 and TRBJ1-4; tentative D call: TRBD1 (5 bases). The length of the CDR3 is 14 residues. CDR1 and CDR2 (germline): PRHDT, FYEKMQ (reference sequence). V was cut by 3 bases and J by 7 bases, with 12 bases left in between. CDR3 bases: TGTGCCAGCAGCTTTAGGGGAGCGGGTGAAAAACTGTTTTTT. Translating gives CASSFRGAGEKLFF.

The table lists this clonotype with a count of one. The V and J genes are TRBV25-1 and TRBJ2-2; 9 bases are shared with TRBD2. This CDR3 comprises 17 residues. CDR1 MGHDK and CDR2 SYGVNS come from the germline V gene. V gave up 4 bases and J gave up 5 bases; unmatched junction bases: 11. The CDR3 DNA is TGTGCCAGCAGTGGAACACACCTAGCGGGACTAACCGGGGAGCTGTTTTTT. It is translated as CASSGTHLAGLTGELFF.

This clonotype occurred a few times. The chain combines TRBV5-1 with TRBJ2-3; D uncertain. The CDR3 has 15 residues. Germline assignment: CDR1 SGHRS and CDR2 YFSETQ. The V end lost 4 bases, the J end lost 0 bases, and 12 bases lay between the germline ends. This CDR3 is CASSAQTHSTDTQYF. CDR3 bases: TGCGCCAGCAGCGCACAGACCCACAGCACAGATACGCAGTATTTT.

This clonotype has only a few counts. The CDR3 DNA reads as TGTGCCAGCAGTGAATTGGGGAAAAACATTCAGTACTTC. It is translated as CASSELGKNIQYF. The chain carries TRBV25-1 and TRBJ2-4; D ambiguous. Trimming stripped 1 base from V and 4 bases from J, with 5 bases between. There are 13 residues in the CDR3. Germline V gene sequence: CDR1 MGHDK, CDR2 SYGVNS. Full variable domain (remainder filled in from reference TRBV25-1 and TRBJ2-4): EADIYQTPRYLVIGTGKKITLECSQTMGHDKMYWYQQDPGMELHLIHYSYGVNSTEKGDLSSESTVSRIRTEHFPLTLESARPSHTSQYLCASSELGKNIQYFGAGTRLSVL.

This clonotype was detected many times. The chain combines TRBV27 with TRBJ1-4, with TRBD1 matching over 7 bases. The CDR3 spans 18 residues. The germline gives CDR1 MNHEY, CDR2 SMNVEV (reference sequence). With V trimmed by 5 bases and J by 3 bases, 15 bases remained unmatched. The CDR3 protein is CASSTRTALGTANEKLFF. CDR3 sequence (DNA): TGTGCCAGCAGTACCCGCACCGCCCTCGGGACAGCTAATGAAAAACTGTTTTTT.

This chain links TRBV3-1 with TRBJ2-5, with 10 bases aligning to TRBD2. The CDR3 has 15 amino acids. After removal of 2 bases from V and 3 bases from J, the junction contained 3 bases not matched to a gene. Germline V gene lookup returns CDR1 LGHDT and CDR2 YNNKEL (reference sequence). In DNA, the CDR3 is TGTGCCAGCAGCCAACCTCTAGCGGGAGAAGAGACCCAGTACTTC. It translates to CASSQPLAGEETQYF.